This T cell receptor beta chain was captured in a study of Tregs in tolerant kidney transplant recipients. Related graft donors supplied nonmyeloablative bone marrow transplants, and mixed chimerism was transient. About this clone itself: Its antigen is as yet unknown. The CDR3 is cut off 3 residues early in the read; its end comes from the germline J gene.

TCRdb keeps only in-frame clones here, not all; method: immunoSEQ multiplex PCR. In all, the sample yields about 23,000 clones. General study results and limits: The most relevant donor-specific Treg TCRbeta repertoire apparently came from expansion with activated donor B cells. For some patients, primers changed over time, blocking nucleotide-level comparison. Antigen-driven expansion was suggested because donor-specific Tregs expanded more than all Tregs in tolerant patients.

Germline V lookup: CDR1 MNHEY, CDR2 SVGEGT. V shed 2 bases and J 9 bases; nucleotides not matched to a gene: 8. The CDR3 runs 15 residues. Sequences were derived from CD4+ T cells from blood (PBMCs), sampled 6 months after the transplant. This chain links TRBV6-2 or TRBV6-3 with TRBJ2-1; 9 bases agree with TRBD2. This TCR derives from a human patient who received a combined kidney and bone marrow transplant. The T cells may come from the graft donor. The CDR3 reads CASSYAPSGVSEQFF. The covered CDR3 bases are TGTGCCAGCAGTTACGCGCCTAGCGGGGTTTCTGAG.